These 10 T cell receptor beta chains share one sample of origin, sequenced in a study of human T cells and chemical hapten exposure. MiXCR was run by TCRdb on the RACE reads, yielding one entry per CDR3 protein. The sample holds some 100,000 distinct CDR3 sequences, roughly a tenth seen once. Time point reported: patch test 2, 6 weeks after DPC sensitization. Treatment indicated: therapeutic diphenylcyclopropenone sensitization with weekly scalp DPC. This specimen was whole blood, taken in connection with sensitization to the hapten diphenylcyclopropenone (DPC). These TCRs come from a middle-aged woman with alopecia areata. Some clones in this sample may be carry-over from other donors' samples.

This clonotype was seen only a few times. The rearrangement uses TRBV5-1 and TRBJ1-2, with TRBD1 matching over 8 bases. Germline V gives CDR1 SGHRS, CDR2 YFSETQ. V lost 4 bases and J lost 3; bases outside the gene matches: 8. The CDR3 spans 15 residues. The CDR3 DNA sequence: TGCGCCAGCAGCCCGGGACAGGCCGTACACTATGGCTACACCTTC. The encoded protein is CASSPGQAVHYGYTF.

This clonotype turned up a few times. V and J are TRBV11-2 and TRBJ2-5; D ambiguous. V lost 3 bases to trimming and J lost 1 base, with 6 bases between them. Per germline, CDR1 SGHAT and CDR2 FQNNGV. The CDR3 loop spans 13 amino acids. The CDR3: CASSFRLQETQYF. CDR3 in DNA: TGTGCCAGCAGCTTCCGACTCCAAGAGACCCAGTACTTC.

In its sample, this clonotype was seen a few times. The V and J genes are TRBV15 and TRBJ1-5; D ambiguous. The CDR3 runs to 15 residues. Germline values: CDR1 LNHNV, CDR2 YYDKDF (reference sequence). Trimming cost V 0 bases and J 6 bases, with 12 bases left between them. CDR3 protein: CATSRDKGLAQPQHF. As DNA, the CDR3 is TGTGCCACCAGCAGAGATAAAGGGTTAGCTCAGCCCCAGCATTTT.

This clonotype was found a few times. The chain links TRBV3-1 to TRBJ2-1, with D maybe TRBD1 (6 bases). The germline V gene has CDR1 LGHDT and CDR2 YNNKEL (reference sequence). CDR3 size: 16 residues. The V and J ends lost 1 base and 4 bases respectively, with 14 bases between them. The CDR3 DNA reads TGTGCCAGCAGCCAAGTGTGGGACACCTCTTACAATGAGCAGTTCTTC. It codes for CASSQVWDTSYNEQFF.

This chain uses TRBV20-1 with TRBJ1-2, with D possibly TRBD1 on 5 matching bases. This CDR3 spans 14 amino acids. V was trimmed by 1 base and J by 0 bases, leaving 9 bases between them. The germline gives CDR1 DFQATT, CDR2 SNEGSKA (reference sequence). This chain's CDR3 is CSARASGTNYGYTF. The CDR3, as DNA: TGCAGTGCTAGAGCTTCAGGGACTAACTATGGCTACACCTTC.

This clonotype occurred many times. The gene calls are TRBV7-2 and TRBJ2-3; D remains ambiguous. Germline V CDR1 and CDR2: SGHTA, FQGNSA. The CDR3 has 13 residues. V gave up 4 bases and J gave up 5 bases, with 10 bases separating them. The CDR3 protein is CASSSLVLDTQYF. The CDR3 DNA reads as TGTGCCAGCAGCTCCCTAGTCCTAGATACGCAGTATTTT.

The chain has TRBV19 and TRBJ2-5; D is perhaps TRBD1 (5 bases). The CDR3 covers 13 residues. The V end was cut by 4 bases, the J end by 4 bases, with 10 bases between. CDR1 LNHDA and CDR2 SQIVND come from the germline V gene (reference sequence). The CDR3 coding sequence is TGTGCCAGTAGTAGGGGCAGGGTAGAGACCCAGTACTTC. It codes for CASSRGRVETQYF. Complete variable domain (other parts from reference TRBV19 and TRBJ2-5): DGGITQSPKYLFRKEGQNVTLSCEQNLNHDAMYWYRQDPGQGLRLIYYSQIVNDFQKGDIAEGYSVSREKKESFPLTVTSAQKNPTAFYLCASSRGRVETQYFGPGTRLLVL.

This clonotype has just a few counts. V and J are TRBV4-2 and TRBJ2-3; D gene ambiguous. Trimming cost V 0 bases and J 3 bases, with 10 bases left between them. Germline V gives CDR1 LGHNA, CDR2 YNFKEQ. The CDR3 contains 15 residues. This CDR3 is CASSQDYRITDTQYF. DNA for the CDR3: TGTGCCAGCAGCCAAGACTATCGCATAACAGATACGCAGTATTTT.

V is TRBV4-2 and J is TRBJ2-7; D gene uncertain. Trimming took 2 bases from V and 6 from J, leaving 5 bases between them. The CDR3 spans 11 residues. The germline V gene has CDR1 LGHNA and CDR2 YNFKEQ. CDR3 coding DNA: TGTGCCAGCAGCCAATTGGGCGAGCAGTACTTC. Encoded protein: CASSQLGEQYF.

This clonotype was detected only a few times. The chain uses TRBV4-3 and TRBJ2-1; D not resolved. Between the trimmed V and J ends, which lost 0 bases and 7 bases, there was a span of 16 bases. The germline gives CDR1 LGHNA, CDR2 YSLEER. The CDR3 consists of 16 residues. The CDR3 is CASSQDKPLLGNEQFF. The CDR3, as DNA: TGCGCCAGCAGCCAAGATAAGCCCCTCCTGGGGAATGAGCAGTTCTTC.